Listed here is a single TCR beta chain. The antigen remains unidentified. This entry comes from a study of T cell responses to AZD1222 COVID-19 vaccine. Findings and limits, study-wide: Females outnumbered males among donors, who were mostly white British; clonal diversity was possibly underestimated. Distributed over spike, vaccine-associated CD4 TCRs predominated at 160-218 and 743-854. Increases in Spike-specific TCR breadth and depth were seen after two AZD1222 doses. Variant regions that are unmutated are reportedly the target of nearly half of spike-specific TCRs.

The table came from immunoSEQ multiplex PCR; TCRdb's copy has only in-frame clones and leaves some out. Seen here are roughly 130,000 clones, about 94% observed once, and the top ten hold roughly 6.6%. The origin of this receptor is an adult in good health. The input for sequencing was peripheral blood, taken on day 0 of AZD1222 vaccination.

The DNA for the CDR3 is TGTGCCAGCAGTTTGGGAGGGGGCCTCAATCAGCCCCAGCATTTT. Its translation is CASSLGGGLNQPQHF. The chain joins TRBV28 to TRBJ1-5; TRBD1 agrees at 7 bases. CDR3 length: 15 residues. Germline CDR1 MDHEN, CDR2 SYDVKM. V trimming: 3 bases; J trimming: 3 bases; junction bases outside the gene matches: 5.